These 23 T cell receptor beta chains came from one sample sequenced in a study of blood T cell repertoires in COVID-19. Profiling relied on immunoSEQ multiplex PCR, and the TCRdb table lists in-frame clones only, not all of them. The repertoire consists of around 150,000 clones, with more than 75% occurring once and the leading ten covering about 2.5%. Source material: peripheral blood. The receptors derive from a man aged 45-60 years with active COVID-19.

The chain uses TRBV5-6 and TRBJ2-1; TRBD1 matches at 7 bases. The CDR3 runs 13 residues. CDR1 and CDR2 (germline): SGHDT, YYEEEE. With V trimmed by 3 bases and J by 7 bases, 4 bases remained unmatched. As DNA, the CDR3 is TGTGCCAGCAGCTGGGACAGCCTTAATGAGCAGTTCTTC. This encodes CASSWDSLNEQFF.

The V and J genes are TRBV25-1 and TRBJ2-3; tentatively, D is TRBD2 (6 bases). Germline-derived CDR1 and CDR2 are MGHDK and SYGVNS. The CDR3 is 14 residues long. Trimming removed 2 bases at V and 5 bases at J, with 11 bases between. The CDR3 sequence: CASSEGASEDTQYF. The CDR3 DNA reads TGTGCCAGCAGTGAAGGGGCTAGCGAAGATACGCAGTATTTT.

The chain has TRBV18 and TRBJ1-5, with 10 bases fitting TRBD1. CDR1 is KGHSH, CDR2 LQKENI, per germline. This CDR3 has 14 residues. J gave up 4 bases and V 4 bases, and 1 base lay outside the gene matches. The CDR3 is CASSRDRGNQPQHF. DNA of the CDR3: TGTGCCAGCTCACGGGACAGGGGTAATCAGCCCCAGCATTTT.

CDR3 sequence: CASSLGGIHLAKNIQYF. DNA for the CDR3: TGTGCCAGCAGCTTGGGAGGCATCCATCTAGCCAAAAACATTCAGTACTTC. The genes are TRBV5-5 and TRBJ2-4; no firm D call. In germline, CDR1 is SGHKS, CDR2 YYEKEE (reference sequence). The CDR3 totals 17 residues. V lost 0 bases to trimming and J lost 0 bases, with 13 bases between them.

This clone was detected a few times. The chain uses TRBV7-8 and TRBJ1-1; 9 bases align to TRBD1. Looked up from germline, CDR1 is SGHVS and CDR2 is FQNEAQ. After removal of 1 base from V and 3 bases from J, the junction contained 6 bases not matched to a gene. The CDR3 loop spans 16 amino acids. The CDR3 sequence is CASSLDRGRWDTEAFF. The CDR3, as DNA: TGTGCCAGCAGCTTAGACAGGGGGCGCTGGGACACTGAAGCTTTCTTT.

The table lists this clone with a count of one. The chain couples TRBV7-2 to TRBJ2-1, with 14 bases that match TRBD2. The CDR3 consists of 16 residues. J gave up 6 bases and V 4 bases, and 5 bases lay outside the gene matches. Germline CDR1 is SGHTA and CDR2 is FQGNSA. CDR3 sequence reads: CASSWGLAGAGNEQFF. CDR3 coding DNA: TGTGCCAGCAGCTGGGGACTAGCGGGGGCGGGCAATGAGCAGTTCTTC.

The rearrangement uses TRBV7-2 and TRBJ2-6; TRBD2 matches at 10 bases. Trimming took 5 bases from V and 0 from J; bases not matched to a gene: 10. This CDR3 comprises 19 residues. Per germline, CDR1 SGHTA and CDR2 FQGNSA. For the CDR3, the DNA is TGTGCCAGCAGCGGCCCTCTAGCGGGGGCCGTCTCTGGGGCCAACGTCCTGACTTTC. This sequence encodes CASSGPLAGAVSGANVLTF.

This rearrangement joins TRBV7-2 to TRBJ2-5; 8 bases agree with TRBD1. The CDR3 length is 13 residues. The J segment lost 4 bases and the V segment lost 6 bases, leaving 4 bases of the junction unmatched. Germline-derived CDR1 and CDR2 are SGHTA and FQGNSA. CDR3 DNA sequence: TGTGCCAGCAGACGGACAGGGCGAGAGACCCAGTACTTC. Residues: CASRRTGRETQYF. Based on the CDR3 plus reference TRBV7-2 and TRBJ2-5, the full variable domain is GAGVSQSPSNKVTEKGKDVELRCDPISGHTALYWYRQSLGQGLEFLIYFQGNSAPDKSGLPSDRFSAERTGGSVSTLTIQRTQQEDSAVYLCASRRTGRETQYFGPGTRLLVL.

The gene calls are TRBV2 and TRBJ2-1; 10 bases are shared with TRBD2. Germline trimming cut 6 bases from V and 3 bases from J; bases unmatched to any gene: 2. Germline assignment: CDR1 SNHLY and CDR2 FYNNEI. This CDR3 has 14 amino acids. The CDR3 nucleotides are TGTGCCAGCAGCTGGACTAGCGGCTACAATGAGCAGTTCTTC. Its translation: CASSWTSGYNEQFF.

The V call is TRBV9, the J call TRBJ2-2; 7 nucleotides align to TRBD1. The CDR3 is made up of 14 amino acids. V shed 0 bases and J 5 bases; nucleotides not matched to a gene: 1. Germline V CDR1 and CDR2: SGDLS, YYNGEE. CDR3 DNA: TGTGCCAGCAGCGTAGAGACAGGGACCGGGGAGCTGTTTTTT. Protein product: CASSVETGTGELFF.

The chain carries TRBV19 and TRBJ2-1, with 15 bases matching TRBD2. Germline values: CDR1 LNHDA, CDR2 SQIVND (reference sequence). J lost 5 bases, V lost 6 bases, and 5 bases had no gene match. The CDR3 is made up of 16 amino acids. CDR3 DNA sequence: TGTGCCAGTAGACCGGGACTAGCGGGGGGCCACAATGAGCAGTTCTTC. This sequence encodes CASRPGLAGGHNEQFF. Full variable domain (remainder filled in from reference TRBV19 and TRBJ2-1): DGGITQSPKYLFRKEGQNVTLSCEQNLNHDAMYWYRQDPGQGLRLIYYSQIVNDFQKGDIAEGYSVSREKKESFPLTVTSAQKNPTAFYLCASRPGLAGGHNEQFFGPGTRLTVL.

This clone has a single count. This chain links TRBV28 with TRBJ2-1, with D perhaps matching TRBD1 (6 bases). The CDR3 is 12 amino acids. The germline CDR1 and CDR2 sequences are MDHEN and SYDVKM. V was trimmed by 7 bases and J by 12 bases, leaving 16 bases between them. The CDR3 protein is CASTHQGLGQFF. CDR3 sequence (DNA): TGTGCCAGCACCCATCAGGGGCTTGGGCAGTTCTTC.

Here the CDR3 DNA reads TGTGCCACCAGCAGTGTCCTAGGAGGAGGCTACAATGAGCAGTTCTTC. Amino acids: CATSSVLGGGYNEQFF. J is TRBJ2-1 and V is TRBV15; tentatively, D is TRBD2 (5 bases). The V gene lost 3 bases and the J gene lost 3 bases, with 15 bases spanning the gap. The length of the CDR3 is 16 residues. CDR1 is LNHNV and CDR2 is YYDKDF in the germline V gene (reference sequence).

The chain carries TRBV7-7 and TRBJ2-3; 7 positions agree with TRBD2. The CDR3 totals 15 residues. Germline CDR1 and CDR2: SSHAT and FNYEAQ (reference sequence). After removal of 1 base from V and 9 bases from J, the junction contained 10 bases not matched to a gene. CDR3 coding DNA: TGTGCCAGCAGCTTAGGTCGGAGCGGGGTTGAGACGCAGTATTTT. Translating it yields CASSLGRSGVETQYF.

This chain links TRBV27 with TRBJ1-5; 7 bases agree with TRBD1. Losses at the gene ends were 5 bases for V and 6 bases for J; bases not matched to a gene: 16. CDR3 length: 17 amino acids. Germline assignment: CDR1 MNHEY and CDR2 SMNVEV (reference sequence). This CDR3 reads CASSPLSLRQGGQPQHF. The CDR3 DNA is TGTGCCAGCAGTCCACTTTCTTTGCGACAGGGCGGTCAGCCCCAGCATTTT.

The chain uses TRBV19 and TRBJ2-7; 8 nucleotides agree with TRBD2. Trimming cost V 4 bases and J 3 bases; bases outside gene matches: 5. The CDR3 loop spans 14 amino acids. From germline, CDR1 is LNHDA and CDR2 SQIVND (reference sequence). As DNA, the CDR3 is TGTGCCAGTAGTAAGGGACTAGGAGGCTACGAGCAGTACTTC. It yields the protein CASSKGLGGYEQYF.

The chain is built from TRBV5-1 and TRBJ2-7; 8 bases are shared with TRBD1. The J segment lost 5 bases and the V segment lost 0 bases, leaving 1 base of the junction unmatched. Germline CDR1 reads SGHRS; CDR2 reads YFSETQ. This CDR3 comprises 13 residues. CDR3 coding DNA: TGCGCCAGCAGCTTGGGACAGGGGAACGAGCAGTACTTC. This codes for CASSLGQGNEQYF.

The chain carries TRBV28 and TRBJ2-2; TRBD2 matches 7 bases. The germline V gene encodes CDR1 MDHEN and CDR2 SYDVKM. This CDR3 contains 15 residues. With V trimmed by 2 bases and J by 6 bases, 6 bases remained unmatched. The CDR3 loop is CASSLGGVLPGELFF. CDR3 bases: TGTGCCAGCAGTTTAGGGGGGGTGTTGCCCGGGGAGCTGTTTTTT.

The chain has TRBV19 and TRBJ1-4; TRBD1 aligns across 10 bases. The germline CDR1 and CDR2 sequences are LNHDA and SQIVND (reference sequence). This CDR3 is 19 amino acids long. The V segment lost 10 bases and the J segment 0 bases; nucleotides outside the gene matches: 17. CDR3 nucleotide sequence: TGTGCCATCGGGGGCCCATCCGGGACAGGGGTTACAACTAATGAAAAACTGTTTTTT. Its protein product is CAIGGPSGTGVTTNEKLFF.

V is TRBV9 and J is TRBJ1-2; D is uncertain. This CDR3 comprises 13 residues. CDR1 and CDR2 (germline): SGDLS, YYNGEE. V dropped 0 bases and J dropped 4 bases, with 7 bases sitting between them. The CDR3 nucleotides read TGTGCCAGCAGCGTAGAGGCGGCCTATGGCTACACCTTC. Protein: CASSVEAAYGYTF.

The genes are TRBV7-8 and TRBJ1-4; no clear D. Trimming removed 2 bases from V and 0 bases from J, with 13 bases in between. In germline, CDR1 is SGHVS, CDR2 FQNEAQ. The CDR3 is 17 residues long. CDR3 protein: CASSLLGRSATNEKLFF. The CDR3 nucleotides read TGTGCCAGCAGCTTATTGGGGAGGTCAGCAACTAATGAAAAACTGTTTTTT.

The chain has TRBV4-1 and TRBJ1-3; D ambiguous. Trimming pared 0 bases from V and 0 bases from J, leaving 9 bases between. The CDR3 is 16 amino acids. Germline loops: CDR1 MGHRA, CDR2 YSYEKL. The CDR3 region has the DNA TGCGCCAGCAGCCAAGAAAGCCCCGGCTCTGGAAACACCATATATTTT. This translates into CASSQESPGSGNTIYF.

The chain combines TRBV6-6 with TRBJ1-3, with D tentatively TRBD1 (5 bases). The germline gives CDR1 MNHNY, CDR2 SVGAGI (reference sequence). CDR3 length: 17 residues. V dropped 5 bases and J dropped 2 bases, with 19 bases sitting between them. The CDR3 DNA follows: TGTGCCAGCAGTCAATCCTACTCCGCCAGGGCTGGAAACACCATATATTTT. Protein sequence: CASSQSYSARAGNTIYF.